This TCR beta chain was documented in a study of T cell responses to AZD1222 COVID-19 vaccine. The wider study: Samples with a second dose at about 4 or about 12 weeks were pooled together. Study outcomes and limitations: It was only a handful of AZD1222 recipients who were seropositive at baseline. Donors in the cohort were predominantly white British and more often female, and clonal diversity was possibly underestimated. Spike-specific TCR breadth and depth rose after two AZD1222 doses.

Generated by immunoSEQ multiplex PCR, the TCRdb table keeps only in-frame clones and is missing some. The sample lists about 29,000 clones, about 94% occurring once. A word on this clone: Its antigen is not known.

V lost 2 bases to trimming and J lost 0 bases, with 5 bases between them. This CDR3 region has 13 residues. In germline, CDR1 is SGHNT, CDR2 YYREEE (reference sequence). The sequence was obtained from an adult in good health. The V gene is TRBV5-4, the J gene TRBJ1-1, with D uncertain. Material: peripheral blood, obtained on day 0 of AZD1222 vaccination. The CDR3: CASSFDLNTEAFF. CDR3 DNA sequence: TGTGCCAGCAGCTTCGACTTGAACACTGAAGCTTTCTTT. Supplemented by reference TRBV5-4 and TRBJ1-1, the full variable domain reads ETGVTQSPTHLIKTRGQQVTLRCSSQSGHNTVSWYQQALGQGPQFIFQYYREEENGRGNFPPRFSGLQFPNYSSELNVNALELDDSALYLCASSFDLNTEAFFGQGTRLTVV.